These 21 T cell receptor beta chains originate from one sample sequenced in a study of STAT5B mutations in CD4+ large granular lymphocyte leukemia (dated by TCRdb to the early 2020s). The protocol used for the library was the immunoSEQ multiplex PCR assay. In its TCRdb copy, this immuneACCESS table keeps in-frame sequences only and misses some clones. Where compared with another copy, unresolved V genes explain less than half of these, and the others have no known cause. The sample includes some 40,000 clones, with roughly four fifths observed a single time. The ten largest account for around 3.3% of the sample. The sample taken for sequencing was CD4+ T cells from blood buffy coats. All receptors derive from a human donor in good health.

CDR3 loop: CASSPQGIQGVDEQYF. CDR3 in DNA: TGTGCCAGCAGTCCTCAGGGGATCCAGGGCGTGGACGAGCAGTACTTC. V is TRBV27 and J is TRBJ2-7; maybe TRBD1 (6 bases). Looked up from germline, CDR1 is MNHEY and CDR2 is SMNVEV (reference sequence). The CDR3 sequence is 16 residues long. With 5 bases removed from V and 5 bases from J, the gap between germline ends came to 22 bases.

This clone occurred a few times. V gene TRBV27 combines with J gene TRBJ2-1; a possible D gene is TRBD2 (5 bases). Germline CDR1 and CDR2: MNHEY and SMNVEV (reference sequence). V lost 0 bases, J lost 7 bases, and 10 bases lay in between. This CDR3 contains 14 residues. The CDR3 nucleotides are TGTGCCAGCAGTTTATCGCGGGCAGGTAATGAGCAGTTCTTC. It encodes CASSLSRAGNEQFF.

Note on this clone: The germline gene is not matched at one end of the junction; a read error may be the cause. V usage is TRBV7-7 and J usage is TRBJ2-3, with 8 bases identical to TRBD2. The CDR3 totals 15 residues. CDR1 is SSHAT and CDR2 is FNYEAQ in the germline V gene (reference sequence). CDR3 in amino acids: CASSPRGLETDTQYF. The CDR3 DNA reads as TGTGCTAGCAGCCCCCGGGGACTAGAGACAGATACGCAGTATTTT.

The V call is TRBV4-1, the J call TRBJ1-1; no clear D gene. Germline CDR1 MGHRA, CDR2 YSYEKL. The CDR3 is 15 amino acids. Trimming removed 0 bases from V and 2 bases from J, with 10 bases in between. The CDR3 DNA sequence: TGCGCCAGCAGCCAAGATCAGGTCTTTAACACTGAAGCTTTCTTT. It yields the protein CASSQDQVFNTEAFF.

This chain connects TRBV14 to TRBJ2-2; 8 nucleotides align to TRBD2. The V and J ends lost 2 bases and 4 bases, in that order; junction bases with no gene match: 6. The CDR3 length is 16 residues. Germline values: CDR1 SGHDN, CDR2 FVKESK. In DNA, the CDR3 is TGTGCCAGCAGCCAAATAAGCGGGAGAATCACCGGGGAGCTGTTTTTT. The encoded protein is CASSQISGRITGELFF.

The J gene is TRBJ2-1, the V gene TRBV7-9; 7 positions match TRBD1. This CDR3 comprises 15 residues. Germline CDR1 is SEHNR and CDR2 is FQNEAQ (reference sequence). Trimming cost V 5 bases and J 5 bases; bases outside gene matches: 9. Here the CDR3 DNA reads TGTGCCAGCAGCCGCCCCCGACAGGGTAACAATGAGCAGTTCTTC. Its translation: CASSRPRQGNNEQFF.

CDR3 nucleotide sequence: TGTGCCAGCAGTTTATCCGGGACTAGCGGGGCCTCGGAGCAGTTCTTC. It translates to CASSLSGTSGASEQFF. This chain connects TRBV27 to TRBJ2-1; 13 positions agree with TRBD2. Germline CDR1 is MNHEY and CDR2 is SMNVEV (reference sequence). The ends lost 0 bases at V and 10 bases at J; junction bases unmatched: 6. The CDR3 sequence is 16 residues long.

This clone showed up just a few times. The gene calls are TRBV7-3 and TRBJ2-2, with D perhaps TRBD2 (7 bases). The CDR3 has 15 amino acids. CDR1 is SGHTA and CDR2 is FQGTGA in the germline V gene. Trimming stripped 4 bases from V and 4 bases from J, with 13 bases between. CDR3 sequence reads: CASSSDGGPTGELFF. The CDR3 coding sequence is TGTGCCAGCAGCTCGGACGGGGGGCCCACCGGGGAGCTGTTTTTT.

Only a few counts were recorded for this clone. This rearrangement joins TRBV10-2 to TRBJ1-1; D ambiguous. The CDR3 has 14 amino acids. V was pared by 6 bases and J by 2 bases, with 13 bases between. Germline V gene lookup returns CDR1 WSHSY and CDR2 SAAADI. The CDR3 DNA is TGCGCCAGCAGCTCCCCAACAAGAAACACTGAAGCTTTCTTT. Amino acid sequence: CASSSPTRNTEAFF.

The rearrangement joins TRBV5-4 to TRBJ2-3, with 7 bases lining up with TRBD1. Germline CDR1 and CDR2: SGHNT and YYREEE (reference sequence). The ends lost 3 bases at V and 1 base at J; junction bases unmatched: 5. This CDR3 has 15 residues. In DNA form, the CDR3 reads TGTGCCAGCAGCTCCGGGACAGAAGGCACAGATACGCAGTATTTT. Translation gives CASSSGTEGTDTQYF.

V is TRBV7-2 and J is TRBJ1-2; 7 positions match TRBD1. Germline CDR1 SGHTA, CDR2 FQGNSA. The trim removed 1 base at V and 7 bases at J, leaving 3 bases unmatched. The CDR3 length is 13 residues. CDR3 DNA sequence: TGTGCCAGCAGCTTAGAGGGGGCGGGTGGCTACACCTTC. It translates to CASSLEGAGGYTF.

The rearrangement joins TRBV20-1 to TRBJ2-3; the D is unclear. Trimming removed 5 bases from V and 14 bases from J, with 17 bases in between. CDR1 DFQATT and CDR2 SNEGSKA come from the germline V gene (reference sequence). The length of the CDR3 is 11 residues. In nucleotides, the CDR3 is TGCAGTGCTCCTAAGGTCGACCACTTGTATTTT. Translating it yields CSAPKVDHLYF.

This clone was seen only a few times. V and J are TRBV7-2 and TRBJ2-2; 7 bases agree with TRBD1. The CDR3 is 13 residues long. J was trimmed by 1 base and V by 8 bases; bases with no gene match: 1. Germline V gene data show CDR1 as SGHTA and CDR2 as FQGNSA. The CDR3 protein is CASWTGNTGELFF. CDR3 bases: TGTGCCAGCTGGACAGGGAACACCGGGGAGCTGTTTTTT.

The chain recombines TRBV12-5 with TRBJ2-1, with 7 bases that match TRBD1. Germline assignment: CDR1 LGHNT and CDR2 FRNRAP. The CDR3 totals 17 residues. Unmatched junction bases numbered 9, after V lost 1 base and J lost 3 bases. The CDR3: CASGLENGQDVYNEQFF. The DNA of the CDR3 is TGTGCTAGTGGTTTGGAAAATGGACAGGACGTCTACAATGAGCAGTTCTTC.

The rearrangement uses TRBV29-1 and TRBJ2-2; perhaps TRBD1 as D (5 bases). This CDR3 has 14 amino acids. Trimming pared 4 bases from V and 4 bases from J, leaving 13 bases between. Germline CDR1 and CDR2: SQVTM and ANQGSEA. The CDR3 protein is CSVVGPGPTGELFF. In nucleotides, the CDR3 is TGCAGCGTTGTGGGGCCAGGGCCCACCGGGGAGCTGTTTTTT.

This clone occurred once. The chain uses TRBV18 and TRBJ2-7, with D perhaps TRBD1 (6 bases). Looked up from germline, CDR1 is KGHSH and CDR2 is LQKENI. V gave up 2 bases and J gave up 9 bases, with 20 bases separating them. The length of the CDR3 is 15 residues. The CDR3: CASSPIPGHRSGQYF. CDR3 nucleotides: TGTGCCAGCTCACCAATTCCGGGACACCGATCAGGGCAGTACTTC.

The chain links TRBV5-1 to TRBJ2-3, with TRBD2 matching over 12 bases. Germline values: CDR1 SGHRS, CDR2 YFSETQ. V lost 4 bases, J lost 6 bases, and 6 bases stayed unmatched. The CDR3 runs to 15 residues. In DNA, the CDR3 is TGCGCCAGCAGCCTAGCGGGGGGGCCATCGGATACGCAGTATTTT. Protein: CASSLAGGPSDTQYF.

The J gene is TRBJ2-1, the V gene TRBV30, with D uncertain. Per germline, CDR1 GTSNPN and CDR2 SVGIG (reference sequence). The CDR3 has 14 amino acids. V shed 4 bases and J shed 8 bases, with 18 bases lying between them. Written as DNA, the CDR3 is TGTGCCTGGACGTTAGCAAGCAGGATGGATGAGCAGTTCTTC. As protein: CAWTLASRMDEQFF.

The chain links TRBV19 to TRBJ2-2; the D gene is possibly TRBD2 (6 bases). The CDR3 consists of 16 residues. Germline CDR1 is LNHDA and CDR2 is SQIVND (reference sequence). Trimming took 4 bases from V and 3 from J, leaving 15 bases between them. CDR3 loop: CASSTRGGFDTGELFF. DNA for the CDR3: TGTGCCAGTAGTACCCGAGGAGGGTTTGACACCGGGGAGCTGTTTTTT.

The rearrangement links TRBV5-6 to TRBJ1-1; D call uncertain. This CDR3 contains 14 residues. Germline V lookup: CDR1 SGHDT, CDR2 YYEEEE. The V and J ends lost 4 bases and 0 bases respectively, with 10 bases between them. The CDR3 loop is CASSRGRLNTEAFF. CDR3 bases: TGTGCCAGCAGCCGTGGACGGCTGAACACTGAAGCTTTCTTT.

This chain connects TRBV20-1 to TRBJ1-2; D unresolved. Trimming shortened V by 1 base and J by 5 bases, and 5 bases separated the two germline ends. CDR1 is DFQATT, CDR2 SNEGSKA, per germline (reference sequence). This CDR3 is built from 11 residues. CDR3 nucleotides: TGCAGTGCTAGAGCCGGATATGGCTACACCTTC. Amino acids: CSARAGYGYTF.